This is a list of T cell receptor beta chains from one sample in a study of cytomegalovirus exposure and HLA in healthy donors. Clones were read by immunoSEQ multiplex PCR, and TCRdb kept only the in-frame ones, dropping some. The sample holds some 150,000 clones, around 77% seen once. The sequencing sample was made of PBMCs. These receptors were taken from a man in his thirties or forties in good health and CMV-seropositive. The CDR3 runs from the conserved cysteine through the conserved F or W. The D gene is left open where the match is weak. For some rows the clone size is stated as once, few or many, or as a class when expanded; others skip it.

clone size: few
D gene: -
J gene: TRBJ1-3
V gene: TRBV6-6
CDR3 DNA: TGTGCCAGCAGCTACTCCCCAGGAAACACCATATATTTT
CDR3 protein: CASSYSPGNTIYF

clone size: -
D gene: -
J gene: TRBJ2-7
V gene: TRBV4-1
CDR3 DNA: TGCGCCAGCAGCCAAACAGGGTCGGGTCTCTACGAGCAGTACTTC
CDR3 protein: CASSQTGSGLYEQYF

clone size: -
D gene: TRBD2
J gene: TRBJ2-3
V gene: TRBV7-6
CDR3 DNA: TGTGCCAGCAGCCCGGTTACGGGGGGGGTCACAGATACGCAGTATTTT
CDR3 protein: CASSPVTGGVTDTQYF

clone size: -
D gene: -
J gene: TRBJ2-5
V gene: TRBV2
CDR3 DNA: TGTGCCAGCAGTCCTACAGGGTTGGCCCAGTACTTC
CDR3 protein: CASSPTGLAQYF

clone size: -
D gene: -
J gene: TRBJ1-3
V gene: TRBV30
CDR3 DNA: TGTGCCTGGAGTGTAACCAGGGAAAACACCATATATTTT
CDR3 protein: CAWSVTRENTIYF

clone size: -
D gene: TRBD2
J gene: TRBJ2-2
V gene: TRBV29-1
CDR3 DNA: TGCAGCGTTGAATTCGGGAAAGCGGGGGGGCCGGACGGGGAGCTGTTTTTT
CDR3 protein: CSVEFGKAGGPDGELFF

clone size: -
D gene: -
J gene: TRBJ1-6
V gene: TRBV5-1
CDR3 DNA: TGCGCCAGCAGCTTCGGGACTTATTCACCCCTCCACTTT
CDR3 protein: CASSFGTYSPLHF

clone size: few
D gene: TRBD2
J gene: TRBJ2-5
V gene: TRBV2
CDR3 DNA: TGTGCCAGCAGTGACGTCGCGGGGGGGCCTAAGACCCAGTACTTC
CDR3 protein: CASSDVAGGPKTQYF

clone size: -
D gene: TRBD1
J gene: TRBJ2-5
V gene: TRBV7-7
CDR3 DNA: TGTGCCAGCAGCTCTGGGACAGCCCAAGAGACCCAGTACTTC
CDR3 protein: CASSSGTAQETQYF

clone size: -
D gene: -
J gene: TRBJ1-5
V gene: TRBV28
CDR3 DNA: TGTGCCAGCAGTCTCGGACAGCCGGGGAATCAGCCCCAGCATTTT
CDR3 protein: CASSLGQPGNQPQHF

clone size: -
D gene: -
J gene: TRBJ1-6
V gene: TRBV2
CDR3 DNA: TGTGCCAGCAGTGAACGCCTGGCTAATTCACCCCTCCACTTT
CDR3 protein: CASSERLANSPLHF

clone size: -
D gene: -
J gene: TRBJ1-4
V gene: TRBV4-3
CDR3 DNA: TGCGCCAGCAGCCAAGGACCACGGGAGATAAGCGAAAAACTGTTTTTT
CDR3 protein: CASSQGPREISEKLFF

clone size: -
D gene: TRBD2
J gene: TRBJ2-5
V gene: TRBV5-1
CDR3 DNA: TGCGCCAGCAGCAAAGGACTAGCGGGGGGAACTTCGGAGACCCAGTACTTC
CDR3 protein: CASSKGLAGGTSETQYF

clone size: -
D gene: -
J gene: TRBJ1-1
V gene: TRBV11-2
CDR3 DNA: TGTGCCAGCGCGGGGCAGAGTTTCACTGAAGCTTTCTTT
CDR3 protein: CASAGQSFTEAFF

clone size: few
D gene: -
J gene: TRBJ2-3
V gene: TRBV28
CDR3 DNA: TGTGCCAGCAGGGGGCCGGGGGGCGAGGGAGATACGCAGTATTTT
CDR3 protein: CASRGPGGEGDTQYF

clone size: -
D gene: TRBD2
J gene: TRBJ2-3
V gene: TRBV11-1
CDR3 DNA: TGTGCCAGCAGCCCCAACTTAGCGGGGGGTGATACGCAGTATTTT
CDR3 protein: CASSPNLAGGDTQYF

clone size: -
D gene: TRBD1
J gene: TRBJ2-5
V gene: TRBV13
CDR3 DNA: TGTGCCAGCAGCTATGGGACAGGGACAGGTCGGGAGACCCAGTACTTC
CDR3 protein: CASSYGTGTGRETQYF

clone size: -
D gene: TRBD1
J gene: TRBJ1-2
V gene: TRBV28
CDR3 DNA: TGTGCCAGCAGGGCGGGACAGGGGAACTATGGCTACACCTTC
CDR3 protein: CASRAGQGNYGYTF

clone size: once
D gene: TRBD1
J gene: TRBJ2-2
V gene: TRBV10-1
CDR3 DNA: TGCGCCAGCAGTGCCGGACAGGGGTTGACCGGGGAGCTGTTTTTT
CDR3 protein: CASSAGQGLTGELFF

clone size: -
D gene: TRBD2
J gene: TRBJ2-3
V gene: TRBV7-9
CDR3 DNA: TGTGCCAGCAGCTTTGGACTAGCGGCAGATACGCAGTATTTT
CDR3 protein: CASSFGLAADTQYF

clone size: few
D gene: TRBD1
J gene: TRBJ1-5
V gene: TRBV30
CDR3 DNA: TGTGCCTGGAGTGCAACTATTGGGACAGGGGGTTGGATTGGCAATCAGCCCCAGCATTTT
CDR3 protein: CAWSATIGTGGWIGNQPQHF

clone size: -
D gene: TRBD1
J gene: TRBJ1-1
V gene: TRBV6-6
CDR3 DNA: TGTGCCAGCAGTCCGGGACAGGGAACGTACACTGAAGCTTTCTTT
CDR3 protein: CASSPGQGTYTEAFF

clone size: few
D gene: -
J gene: TRBJ2-1
V gene: TRBV25-1
CDR3 DNA: TGTGCCAGCAGGGAGAACCAGTTGGGGGGTGAGCAGTTCTTC
CDR3 protein: CASRENQLGGEQFF

clone size: -
D gene: TRBD1
J gene: TRBJ2-5
V gene: TRBV6-1
CDR3 DNA: TGTGCCAGCGGGGACGACAGGGAAGAGACCCAGTACTTC
CDR3 protein: CASGDDREETQYF